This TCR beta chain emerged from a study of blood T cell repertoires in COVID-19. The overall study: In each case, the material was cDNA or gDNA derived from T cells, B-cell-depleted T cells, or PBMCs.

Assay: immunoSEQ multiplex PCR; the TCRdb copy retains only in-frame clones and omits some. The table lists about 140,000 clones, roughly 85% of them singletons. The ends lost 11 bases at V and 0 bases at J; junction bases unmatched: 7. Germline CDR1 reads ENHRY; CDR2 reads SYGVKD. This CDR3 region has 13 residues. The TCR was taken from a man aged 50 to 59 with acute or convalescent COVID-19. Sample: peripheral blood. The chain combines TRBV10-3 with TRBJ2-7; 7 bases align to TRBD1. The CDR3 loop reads CAAIRDSSYEQYF. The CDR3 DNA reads TGTGCCGCGATCCGGGACAGCTCCTACGAGCAGTACTTC.